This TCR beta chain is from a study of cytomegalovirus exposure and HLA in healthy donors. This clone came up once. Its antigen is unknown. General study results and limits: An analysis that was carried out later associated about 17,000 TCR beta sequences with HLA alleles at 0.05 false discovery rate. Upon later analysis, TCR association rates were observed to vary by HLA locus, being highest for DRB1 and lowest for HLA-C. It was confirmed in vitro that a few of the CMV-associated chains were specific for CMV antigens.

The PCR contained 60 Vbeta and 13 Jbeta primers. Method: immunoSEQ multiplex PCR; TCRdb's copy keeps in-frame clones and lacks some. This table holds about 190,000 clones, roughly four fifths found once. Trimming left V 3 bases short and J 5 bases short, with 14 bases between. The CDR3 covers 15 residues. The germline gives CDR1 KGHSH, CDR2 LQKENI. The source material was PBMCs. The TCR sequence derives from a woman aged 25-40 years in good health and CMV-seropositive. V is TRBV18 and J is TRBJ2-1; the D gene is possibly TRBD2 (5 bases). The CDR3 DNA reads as TGTGCCAGCTCACCCGGGAAGCGGAGCCACAATGAGCAGTTCTTC. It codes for CASSPGKRSHNEQFF.